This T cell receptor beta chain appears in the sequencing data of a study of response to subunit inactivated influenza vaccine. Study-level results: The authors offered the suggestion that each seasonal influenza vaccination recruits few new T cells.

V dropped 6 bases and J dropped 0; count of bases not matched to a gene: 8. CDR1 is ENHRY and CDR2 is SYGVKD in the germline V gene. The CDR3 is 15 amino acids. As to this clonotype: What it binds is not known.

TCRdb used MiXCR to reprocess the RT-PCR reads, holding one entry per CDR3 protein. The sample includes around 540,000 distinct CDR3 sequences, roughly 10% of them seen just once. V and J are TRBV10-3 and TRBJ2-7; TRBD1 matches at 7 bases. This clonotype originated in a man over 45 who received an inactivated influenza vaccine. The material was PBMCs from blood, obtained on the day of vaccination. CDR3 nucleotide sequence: TGTGCCATCAGCCAGACAGGGCAGGTCTCCTACGAGCAGTACTTC. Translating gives CAISQTGQVSYEQYF.